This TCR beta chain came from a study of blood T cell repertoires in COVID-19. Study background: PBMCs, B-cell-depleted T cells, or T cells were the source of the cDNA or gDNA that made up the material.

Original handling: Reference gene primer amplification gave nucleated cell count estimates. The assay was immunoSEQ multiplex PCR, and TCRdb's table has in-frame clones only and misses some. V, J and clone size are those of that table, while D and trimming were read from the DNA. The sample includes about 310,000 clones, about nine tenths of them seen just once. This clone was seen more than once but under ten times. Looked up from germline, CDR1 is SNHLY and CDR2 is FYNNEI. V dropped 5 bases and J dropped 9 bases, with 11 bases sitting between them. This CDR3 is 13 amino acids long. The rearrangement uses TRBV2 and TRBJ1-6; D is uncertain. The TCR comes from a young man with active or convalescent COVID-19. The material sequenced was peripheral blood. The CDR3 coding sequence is TGTGCCAGCAGTCGGGGAATTGGTTCACCCCTCCACTTT. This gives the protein CASSRGIGSPLHF.